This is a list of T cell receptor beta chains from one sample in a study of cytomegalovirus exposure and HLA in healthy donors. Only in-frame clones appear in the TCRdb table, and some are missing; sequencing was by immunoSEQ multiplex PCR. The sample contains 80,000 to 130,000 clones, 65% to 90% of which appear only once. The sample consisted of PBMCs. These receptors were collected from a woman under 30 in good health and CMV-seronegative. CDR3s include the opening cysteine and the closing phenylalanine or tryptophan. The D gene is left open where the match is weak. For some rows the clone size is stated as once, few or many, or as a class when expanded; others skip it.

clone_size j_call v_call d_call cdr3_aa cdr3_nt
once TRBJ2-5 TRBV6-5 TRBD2 CASSYVGLDGKTQYF TGTGCCAGCAGTTATGTGGGACTAGATGGGAAGACCCAGTACTTC
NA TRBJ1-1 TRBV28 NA CASLDIMNTEAFF TGTGCCAGCTTGGACATCATGAACACTGAAGCTTTCTTT
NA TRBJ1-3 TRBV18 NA CASSPIPSLAPSGNTIYF TGTGCCAGCTCACCAATCCCCTCATTGGCCCCCTCTGGAAACACCATATATTTT
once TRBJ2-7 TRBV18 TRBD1 CASSSRDRGRYEQYF TGTGCCAGCTCATCCCGGGACAGGGGGCGGTACGAGCAGTACTTC
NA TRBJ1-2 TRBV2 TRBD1 CASSERQGPGYTF TGTGCCAGCAGTGAGAGACAGGGGCCTGGCTACACCTTC
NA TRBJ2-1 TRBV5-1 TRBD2 CASSMTSGRYNEQFF TGCGCCAGCAGCATGACTAGCGGCAGATACAATGAGCAGTTCTTC
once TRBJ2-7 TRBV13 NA CASSSRDKPYEQYF TGTGCCAGCAGCTCCCGGGACAAACCTTACGAGCAGTACTTC
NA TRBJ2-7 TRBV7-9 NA CSSSLAIRGGEQYF TGTTCCAGCAGCTTAGCGATCCGAGGTGGCGAGCAGTACTTC
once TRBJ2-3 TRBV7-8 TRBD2 CASLAGTLPLPTDTQYF TGTGCCAGCCTAGCGGGGACATTACCACTACCCACAGATACGCAGTATTTT
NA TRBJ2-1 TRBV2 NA CASSGIGDAYNEQFF TGTGCCAGCAGCGGGATTGGGGATGCCTACAATGAGCAGTTCTTC
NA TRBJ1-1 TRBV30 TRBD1 CAYSAPRDRLNTEAFF TGTGCCTACTCAGCGCCACGGGACAGACTGAACACTGAAGCTTTCTTT
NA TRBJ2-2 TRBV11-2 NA CASNQARTSTGELFF TGTGCCAGCAATCAAGCCAGGACATCCACCGGGGAGCTGTTTTTT
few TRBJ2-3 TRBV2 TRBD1 CASRRQGGTDTQYF TGTGCCAGCAGGAGACAGGGGGGCACAGATACGCAGTATTTT
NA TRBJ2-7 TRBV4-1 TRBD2 CASSLGLAGYEQYF TGCGCCAGCAGCCTAGGACTAGCGGGCTACGAGCAGTACTTC
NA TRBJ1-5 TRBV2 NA CASSKEGGQPQHF TGTGCCAGCAGCAAGGAAGGCGGGCAGCCCCAGCATTTT
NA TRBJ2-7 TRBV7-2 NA CASSLARSPYEQYF TGTGCCAGCAGCTTAGCAAGGAGTCCCTACGAGCAGTACTTC
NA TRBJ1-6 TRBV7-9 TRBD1 CASSLRTGRNSPLHF TGTGCCAGCAGCTTAAGGACAGGGAGGAATTCACCCCTCCACTTT
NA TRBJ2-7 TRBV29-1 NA CSAGKDGGYEQYF TGCAGCGCCGGAAAGGACGGAGGCTACGAGCAGTACTTC
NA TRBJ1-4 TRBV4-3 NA CASSQLLNEKLFF TGCGCCAGCAGCCAATTGTTAAATGAAAAACTGTTTTTT
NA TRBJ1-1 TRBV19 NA CASSISHLNTEAFF TGTGCCAGTAGTATAAGTCACTTGAACACTGAAGCTTTCTTT
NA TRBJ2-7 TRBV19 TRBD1 CASSRTGGPYEQYF TGTGCCAGTAGTAGGACAGGGGGGCCCTACGAGCAGTACTTC